The 10 T cell receptor beta chains reported below all come from one sample, sequenced in a study of blood T cell repertoires in COVID-19. Measured with immunoSEQ multiplex PCR; TCRdb has only the in-frame clones, and not every one. The sample holds 70,000 to 95,000 clones; roughly 92% are singletons and the top ten take roughly 5.9%. The sequenced material came from peripheral blood. The receptors originated from a woman in her fifties or sixties with active COVID-19.

For the CDR3, the DNA is TGTGCCAGTACTCCATTGCAGGGGGCCACCTACAATGAGCAGTTCTTC. Encoded protein: CASTPLQGATYNEQFF. V and J are TRBV19 and TRBJ2-1; 8 bases match TRBD1. Germline CDR1 is LNHDA and CDR2 is SQIVND (reference sequence). The CDR3 length is 16 residues. With 7 bases clipped from V and 2 bases from J, the junction kept 10 bases outside the gene matches.

The chain combines TRBV28 with TRBJ1-1, with a possible D match to TRBD1 (5 bases). The germline V and J ends were trimmed by 9 bases and 0 bases, with 14 bases remaining between them. The CDR3 contains 14 residues. Germline V gene lookup returns CDR1 MDHEN and CDR2 SYDVKM. For the CDR3, the DNA is TGTGCCAGTGGTCGGAGGGGTCTGAACACTGAAGCTTTCTTT. Amino acids: CASGRRGLNTEAFF.

The genes are TRBV4-3 and TRBJ2-1; TRBD2 matches 11 bases. From germline, CDR1 is LGHNA and CDR2 YSLEER. Unmatched junction bases numbered 7, after V lost 4 bases and J lost 8 bases. The length of the CDR3 is 15 residues. Here the CDR3 reads CASSPRLAGWYEQFF. The CDR3 nucleotides are TGCGCCAGCAGCCCGAGACTAGCGGGGTGGTATGAGCAGTTCTTC.

The DNA of the CDR3 is TGTGCCAGTAGTATAGGCATCAGGGGGCGGACCGGGGAGCTGTTTTTT. Protein: CASSIGIRGRTGELFF. V is TRBV19 and J is TRBJ2-2; 8 bases align to TRBD1. The CDR3 is made up of 16 amino acids. Losses at the gene ends were 1 base for V and 5 bases for J; bases not matched to a gene: 6. The germline gives CDR1 LNHDA, CDR2 SQIVND (reference sequence).

The chain combines TRBV27 with TRBJ2-2; D gene unclear. Trimming shortened V by 3 bases and J by 5 bases, and 10 bases separated the two germline ends. The CDR3 is 14 amino acids. Germline V CDR1 and CDR2: MNHEY, SMNVEV (reference sequence). CDR3 DNA: TGTGCCAGCAGTTTCCGAGGAGCGACCGGGGAGCTGTTTTTT. This codes for CASSFRGATGELFF.

The J gene is TRBJ1-1, the V gene TRBV7-3; possibly TRBD1 for D (5 bases). This CDR3 region has 14 residues. V was clipped by 5 bases and J by 4 bases, with 14 bases between them. Germline V gene sequence: CDR1 SGHTA, CDR2 FQGTGA. CDR3 residues: CASSPAGGSTEAFF. CDR3 coding DNA: TGTGCCAGCAGCCCGGCGGGGGGGAGCACTGAAGCTTTCTTT.

The chain uses TRBV28 and TRBJ1-2; 11 positions match TRBD1. Unmatched junction bases numbered 6, after V lost 6 bases and J lost 6 bases. The CDR3 extends over 14 amino acids. Germline lookup yields CDR1 MDHEN and CDR2 SYDVKM. The CDR3 sequence: CASSRTGGAHGYTF. The CDR3 DNA reads as TGTGCCAGCAGCAGGACAGGGGGCGCGCATGGCTACACCTTC.

The CDR3 DNA follows: TGCGCCAGCAGCCATACCGGGACAGGGCCCCAAGAGACCCAGTACTTC. This codes for CASSHTGTGPQETQYF. The chain employs TRBV4-3 and TRBJ2-5; 9 bases map to TRBD1. V lost 3 bases to trimming and J lost 1 base; unmatched junction nucleotides: 6. The CDR3 has 16 amino acids. Germline-derived CDR1 and CDR2 are LGHNA and YSLEER.

The chain joins TRBV30 to TRBJ2-7; 10 nucleotides line up with TRBD1. J gave up 5 bases and V 5 bases, and 9 bases lay outside the gene matches. Germline V lookup: CDR1 GTSNPN, CDR2 SVGIG (reference sequence). The CDR3 is 14 residues long. CDR3 in DNA: TGTGCCTGGGGGCTGGACAGGGGGAGGCACGAGCAGTACTTC. Amino acid sequence: CAWGLDRGRHEQYF. Drawing the rest from reference TRBV30 and TRBJ2-7, the complete variable domain is SQTIHQWPATLVQPVGSPLSLECTVEGTSNPNLYWYRQAAGRGLQLLFYSVGIGQISSEVPQNLSASRPQDRQFILSSKKLLLSDSGFYLCAWGLDRGRHEQYFGPGTRLTVT.

V gene TRBV9 combines with J gene TRBJ1-1, with a possible D match to TRBD1 (5 bases). The CDR3 covers 13 residues. Trimming removed 3 bases from V and 3 bases from J, with 9 bases in between. Germline lookup yields CDR1 SGDLS and CDR2 YYNGEE. CDR3 DNA: TGTGCCAGCAGCGCATCAGGGTACACTGAAGCTTTCTTT. It specifies CASSASGYTEAFF.